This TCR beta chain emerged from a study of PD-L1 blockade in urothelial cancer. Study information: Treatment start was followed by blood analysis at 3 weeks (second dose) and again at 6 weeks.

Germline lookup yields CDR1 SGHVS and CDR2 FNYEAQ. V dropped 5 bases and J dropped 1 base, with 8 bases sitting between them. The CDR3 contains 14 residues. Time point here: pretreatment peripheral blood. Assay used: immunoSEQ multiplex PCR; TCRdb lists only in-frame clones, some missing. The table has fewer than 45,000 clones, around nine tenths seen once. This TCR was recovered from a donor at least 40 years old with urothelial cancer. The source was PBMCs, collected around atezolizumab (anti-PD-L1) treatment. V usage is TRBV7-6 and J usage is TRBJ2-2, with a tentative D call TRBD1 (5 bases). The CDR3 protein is CASSIQENTGELFF. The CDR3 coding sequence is TGTGCCAGCAGCATACAGGAGAACACCGGGGAGCTGTTTTTT. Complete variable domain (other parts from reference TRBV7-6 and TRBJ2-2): GAGVSQSPRYKVTKRGQDVALRCDPISGHVSLYWYRQALGQGPEFLTYFNYEAQQDKSGLPNDRFSAERPEGSISTLTIQRTEQRDSAMYRCASSIQENTGELFFGEGSRLTVL.